These 27 T cell receptor beta chains originate from one sample sequenced in a study of T cell clonality in common variable immunodeficiency. Study results and caveats: In common variable immunodeficiency, TCR beta chains reportedly carried fewer deletions and N-nucleotide insertions.

Libraries were prepared by immunoSEQ multiplex PCR; TCRdb keeps only in-frame clonotypes and omits some of them. This record lists about 9,200 clones, none seen once only, and the top ten clones contain about 4.4%. These receptors' targets are unknown. The material sequenced was peripheral blood mononuclear cells. These receptor sequences come from a human donor with common variable immunodeficiency.

This clone has a count of ten or more. The read comes to an end 3 residues before the CDR3 does, leaving the germline J gene to fill in the end. The rearrangement links TRBV7-9 to TRBJ2-4; TRBD2 is a possible D gene (6 bases). V was pared by 5 bases and J by 8 bases, with 19 bases between. Germline V gives CDR1 SEHNR, CDR2 FQNEAQ (reference sequence). The CDR3 extends over 15 amino acids. The CDR3 loop is CASSATVPGGDIQYF. The CDR3 bases that were read are TGTGCCAGCAGCGCAACTGTCCCGGGCGGGGACATT.

This clone is deemed medium-sized. Read sequence stops 3 residues before the CDR3 end, and the germline J gene provides the missing end. This chain uses TRBV10-3 with TRBJ1-5; the D is unclear. Deletions cut 5 bases from V and 4 bases from J, with 6 bases between. From germline, CDR1 is ENHRY and CDR2 SYGVKD. The CDR3 extends over 12 amino acids. The CDR3 here is CAISQENQPQHF. CDR3 bases read: TGTGCCATCAGTCAGGAAAATCAGCCC.

This clone was seen repeatedly, ten times or more. Read sequence stops 3 residues before the CDR3 end, and the germline J gene provides the missing end. J is TRBJ2-2 and V is TRBV19, with TRBD2 matching over 11 bases. The germline gives CDR1 LNHDA, CDR2 SQIVND (reference sequence). V was clipped by 6 bases and J by 7 bases; unmatched bases: 7. The CDR3 loop spans 15 amino acids. The CDR3 sequence is CASRVIAGGIGELFF. The CDR3 bases that were read are TGTGCCAGTAGAGTCATAGCGGGAGGGATCGGGGAG.

With respect to this clone: The read finishes 3 residues shy of the CDR3 end, and the germline J gene is used to complete it. V gene TRBV27 combines with J gene TRBJ2-5; possibly TRBD2 for D (5 bases). Trimming took off 5 bases at V and 2 bases at J, with 15 bases between the two ends. The CDR3 is made up of 15 amino acids. Germline V gene sequence: CDR1 MNHEY, CDR2 SMNVEV (reference sequence). CDR3 sequence: CASSPRLSGQETQYF. CDR3 DNA, as far as it was read: TGTGCCAGCAGTCCCCGACTAAGCGGACAAGAGACC.

On this clone itself: The missing CDR3 end, 3 residues past where the read stops, is filled in from the germline J gene. V and J are TRBV10-2 and TRBJ2-7; D remains unclear. The germline V gene has CDR1 WSHSY and CDR2 SAAADI. The CDR3 runs 13 residues. V lost 2 bases and J 3 bases, leaving 8 bases between the germline ends. Partial CDR3 DNA: TGCGCCAGCAGTGAGAACAGACACTACGAG. Its translation is CASSENRHYE. The entire CDR3 protein reads CASSENRHYEQYF.

Many counts were recorded for this clone. The identical CDR3 is also encoded by other nucleotide sequences in the sample. The CDR3 region is CASSEQGEKLFF. Incomplete CDR3 DNA: TGTGCCAGCAGTGAACAAGGTGAAAAA. This chain links TRBV6-1 with TRBJ1-4; D remains unclear. The read is 3 residues too short to cover the CDR3 end, so that end is filled in from the germline J gene. Germline V gene lookup returns CDR1 MNHNS and CDR2 SASEGT. Trimming removed 2 bases at V and 7 bases at J, with 5 bases between. The CDR3 covers 12 residues.

This clone is medium-sized by share. The read ends 3 residues before the CDR3 terminus; that terminus is restored from the germline J gene. V is TRBV20-1 and J is TRBJ1-5, with D possibly TRBD1 on 5 matching bases. The CDR3 spans 15 residues. The germline gives CDR1 DFQATT, CDR2 SNEGSKA (reference sequence). The ends were cut back, 0 bases at V and 5 bases at J, with 14 bases in the middle. CDR3 bases read: TGCAGTGCTAGAGATTTGGGGACTGTCTATCAGCCC. Protein: CSARDLGTVYQP. The whole CDR3 sequence is CSARDLGTVYQPQHF.

The table lists this clone with many counts. Read sequence stops 3 residues before the CDR3 end, and the germline J gene provides the missing end. This chain links TRBV27 with TRBJ1-4; D uncertain. The CDR3 has 15 amino acids. The V end lost 6 bases, the J end lost 0 bases, and 11 bases lay between the germline ends. In germline, CDR1 is MNHEY, CDR2 SMNVEV (reference sequence). CDR3: CASSPTASTNEKLFF. Partial CDR3 DNA: TGTGCCAGCAGCCCCACAGCATCAACTAATGAAAAA.

This clone was seen repeatedly, ten times or more. The read stops 3 residues short of the end of the CDR3; the missing end is completed from the germline J gene. The chain carries TRBV2 and TRBJ2-1, with 8 nucleotides matching TRBD2. J gave up 5 bases and V 3 bases, and 6 bases lay outside the gene matches. This CDR3 contains 15 residues. The V gene's germline CDR1 is SNHLY and CDR2 FYNNEI. The CDR3 bases that were read are TGTGCCAGCAGTGAGTCGGCGGGGGGTCACAATGAG. Protein product: CASSESAGGHNE. The complete CDR3 protein is CASSESAGGHNEQFF.

This clone was seen at least ten times. With the read ending 3 residues before the CDR3 end, the germline J gene is used to fill in that end. The chain carries TRBV20-1 and TRBJ1-5, with 8 nucleotides matching TRBD1. Germline V gives CDR1 DFQATT, CDR2 SNEGSKA (reference sequence). Trimming took 1 base from V and 0 from J; bases not matched to a gene: 14. The CDR3 consists of 19 residues. CDR3 bases read: TGCAGTGCTAGAGGGTCAAGGACAGGGAGTGTCAATAGCAATCAGCCC. It is translated as CSARGSRTGSVNSNQP. The full-length CDR3 reads as CSARGSRTGSVNSNQPQHF.

This clone was detected ten times or more. The missing CDR3 end, 3 residues past where the read stops, is filled in from the germline J gene. The chain uses TRBV20-1 and TRBJ1-4; the match to TRBD1 covers 8 bases. Losses at the gene ends were 5 bases for V and 5 bases for J; bases not matched to a gene: 7. The V gene's germline CDR1 is DFQATT and CDR2 SNEGSKA (reference sequence). This CDR3 is built from 14 residues. The sequenced CDR3 bases are TGCAGTGCTTGGGGGGACAGGCGGAATGAAAAA. It specifies CSAWGDRRNEK. The CDR3 in full is CSAWGDRRNEKLFF.

This clone was seen a few times. With the read ending 3 residues before the CDR3 end, the germline J gene is used to fill in that end. The chain recombines TRBV7-2 with TRBJ1-6; D uncertain. Germline CDR1 is SGHTA and CDR2 is FQGNSA. The CDR3 spans 12 residues. The CDR3 is CASSAQKSTLHF. The part of the CDR3 DNA that was read is TGTGCCAGCAGCGCACAAAAGTCAACC.

This clone was detected many times. The read stops 3 residues short of the end of the CDR3; the missing end is completed from the germline J gene. V is TRBV18 and J is TRBJ2-3, with 9 bases identical to TRBD1. V dropped 3 bases and J dropped 0; count of bases not matched to a gene: 1. CDR1 is KGHSH and CDR2 is LQKENI in the germline V gene. There are 15 residues in the CDR3. The CDR3 bases that were read are TGTGCCAGCTCACCCGGACAGGGGAGCACAGATACG. This translates into CASSPGQGSTDT. The whole CDR3 is CASSPGQGSTDTQYF.

A word on this clone: Coverage ceases 3 residues before the CDR3 finishes, and the germline J gene fills in the end. The rearrangement joins TRBV30 to TRBJ1-1; D perhaps matches TRBD1 (6 bases). This CDR3 contains 12 residues. The V gene's germline CDR1 is GTSNPN and CDR2 SVGIG (reference sequence). The CDR3 here is CAWRQATGRAFF. The covered CDR3 bases are TGTGCCTGGAGGCAAGCAACAGGGCGT.

By share, this clone ranks as medium-sized. The read gets to within 3 residues of the CDR3 end, and the germline J gene fills in the rest. The rearrangement links TRBV5-1 to TRBJ1-1; D is possibly TRBD1 (5 bases). Germline-derived CDR1 and CDR2 are SGHRS and YFSETQ. The CDR3 runs 14 residues. Trimming shortened V by 4 bases and J by 1 base, and 11 bases separated the two germline ends. Here the CDR3 reads CASSADGGNTEAFF. The part of the CDR3 DNA that was read is TGCGCCAGCAGCGCGGACGGGGGGAACACTGAA.

This clone was counted many times. Read sequence stops 3 residues before the CDR3 end, and the germline J gene provides the missing end. This chain links TRBV11-2 with TRBJ1-3; 8 nucleotides match TRBD1. The CDR3 covers 14 residues. With V trimmed by 3 bases and J by 3 bases, 1 base remained unmatched. Germline CDR1 is SGHAT and CDR2 is FQNNGV. The sequenced CDR3 bases are TGTGCCAGCAGCTTTGGGACAGGTGGAAACACC. This encodes CASSFGTGGNT. The full CDR3 protein is CASSFGTGGNTIYF.

Concerning this clone itself: The read ends 3 residues early relative to the CDR3; the germline J gene fills the gap. This chain links TRBV19 with TRBJ1-2, with 7 bases lining up with TRBD1. The CDR3 contains 15 residues. CDR1 and CDR2 (germline): LNHDA, SQIVND (reference sequence). The J segment lost 4 bases and the V segment lost 3 bases, leaving 8 bases of the junction unmatched. The chain's CDR3 is CASSIIEGACYGYTF. The DNA read from the CDR3 is TGTGCCAGTAGTATTATCGAGGGGGCTTGCTATGGC.

This clone has ten or more counts. The read terminates 3 residues ahead of where the CDR3 ends, so the germline J gene completes it. The chain joins TRBV5-5 to TRBJ1-4; maybe TRBD1 (6 bases). The CDR3 contains 15 residues. Germline CDR1 reads SGHKS; CDR2 reads YYEKEE (reference sequence). The ends were cut back, 4 bases at V and 0 bases at J, with 10 bases in the middle. The sequenced part of the CDR3 DNA is TGTGCCAGCAGCCCCCGGACAGCAACTAATGAAAAA. Amino acids: CASSPRTATNEK. The full CDR3 protein is CASSPRTATNEKLFF.

This clone was observed many times. Read sequence stops 3 residues before the CDR3 end, and the germline J gene provides the missing end. The chain is built from TRBV18 and TRBJ2-3; 9 nucleotides match TRBD2. The CDR3 length is 16 residues. Germline CDR1 reads KGHSH; CDR2 reads LQKENI. V shed 6 bases, J shed 7 bases, and the junction held 14 bases outside the gene matches. CDR3 DNA (partial): TGTGCCAGCTCGCCTAGCGGGGAGGTCACGGGGAATACG. Its translation: CASSPSGEVTGNT. The complete CDR3 protein is CASSPSGEVTGNTQYF. Combining the CDR3 with reference TRBV18 and TRBJ2-3 gives the whole variable domain NAGVMQNPRHLVRRRGQEARLRCSPMKGHSHVYWYRQLPEEGLKFMVYLQKENIIDESGMPKERFSAEFPKEGPSILRIQQVVRGDSAAYFCASSPSGEVTGNTQYFGPGTRLTVL.

This clone was counted ten times or more. The CDR3 extends 3 residues past the end of the read, so its final part is completed from the germline J gene. This rearrangement joins TRBV19 to TRBJ1-5; D gene uncertain. Germline CDR1 is LNHDA and CDR2 is SQIVND (reference sequence). CDR3 size: 19 residues. V gave up 7 bases and J gave up 0 bases, with 25 bases separating them. The DNA read from the CDR3 is TGTGCCAGTAAATCTCACAGCGGACCTCTCTCGGATAGCAATCAGCCC. It codes for CASKSHSGPLSDSNQP. The whole CDR3 sequence reads CASKSHSGPLSDSNQPQHF.

This clone was observed many times. The CDR3 end is not reached by the read, which stops 3 residues before it; the germline J gene fills it in. The chain uses TRBV9 and TRBJ2-1; TRBD2 matches at 7 bases. V gave up 4 bases and J gave up 5 bases; unmatched junction bases: 0. This CDR3 has 12 amino acids. CDR1 SGDLS and CDR2 YYNGEE come from the germline V gene. The sequenced part of the CDR3 DNA is TGTGCCAGCAGCCGGGGGGACAATGAG. Its protein product is CASSRGDNE. The CDR3 in its entirety is CASSRGDNEQFF.

This clone was counted ten times or more. The CDR3 end is not reached by the read, which stops 3 residues before it; the germline J gene fills it in. This rearrangement joins TRBV28 to TRBJ1-6, with D tentatively TRBD1 (6 bases). V was clipped by 2 bases and J by 0 bases, with 11 bases between them. The CDR3 is 17 residues long. The germline CDR1 and CDR2 sequences are MDHEN and SYDVKM. CDR3 DNA (partial): TGTGCCAGCAGTTTAAGGGGGACTAGCTCCTATAATTCACCC. Translating gives CASSLRGTSSYNSP. The whole CDR3 sequence is CASSLRGTSSYNSPLHF.

At least ten counts were recorded for this clone. The read stops 3 residues short of the end of the CDR3; the missing end is completed from the germline J gene. The rearrangement uses TRBV24-1 and TRBJ2-3; 12 nucleotides match TRBD2. Germline V lookup: CDR1 KGHDR, CDR2 SFDVKD. Germline trimming cut 1 base from V and 5 bases from J; bases unmatched to any gene: 9. This CDR3 has 18 amino acids. The chain's CDR3 is CATSDLGGATSGRDTQYF. The sequenced part of the CDR3 DNA is TGTGCCACCAGTGATTTAGGGGGGGCGACTAGCGGGAGAGATACG.

There are many counts of this clone. Coverage ceases 3 residues before the CDR3 finishes, and the germline J gene fills in the end. V and J are TRBV20-1 and TRBJ2-3, with D possibly matching TRBD2 (6 bases). V lost 5 bases and J lost 0, with 15 bases in between. Germline CDR1 is DFQATT and CDR2 is SNEGSKA (reference sequence). The CDR3 contains 15 residues. CDR3 sequence reads: CSAGGSSASTDTQYF. The DNA read from the CDR3 is TGCAGTGCTGGGGGGTCCTCAGCTAGCACAGATACG.

This clone showed up many times. The sequenced fragment ends 3 residues before the CDR3 boundary, so the rest is inferred from the germline J gene. The chain uses TRBV30 and TRBJ2-1; 10 bases align to TRBD1. The CDR3 is 15 residues long. V was clipped by 1 base and J by 2 bases; unmatched bases: 2. The germline CDR1 and CDR2 sequences are GTSNPN and SVGIG (reference sequence). The covered CDR3 bases are TGTGCCTGGAGTGCCGACAGGGGGCCCTACAATGAG. Translated, it gives CAWSADRGPYNE. The full CDR3 reads CAWSADRGPYNEQFF. The whole variable domain, filled in from reference TRBV30 and TRBJ2-1, reads SQTIHQWPATLVQPVGSPLSLECTVEGTSNPNLYWYRQAAGRGLQLLFYSVGIGQISSEVPQNLSASRPQDRQFILSSKKLLLSDSGFYLCAWSADRGPYNEQFFGPGTRLTVL.

The sample holds many counts of this clone. With the read ending 3 residues before the CDR3 end, the germline J gene is used to fill in that end. This rearrangement joins TRBV20-1 to TRBJ2-5; 10 bases map to TRBD1. Looked up from germline, CDR1 is DFQATT and CDR2 is SNEGSKA (reference sequence). The CDR3 is 13 amino acids. V shed 6 bases, J shed 5 bases, and the junction held 6 bases outside the gene matches. Incomplete CDR3 DNA: TGCAGTGCCAGGGACAGGGGCTGGGAGACC. Amino acids: CSARDRGWET. The whole CDR3 protein reads CSARDRGWETQYF.

This clone was observed a few times. The read stops 3 residues short of the end of the CDR3; the missing end is completed from the germline J gene. The chain recombines TRBV20-1 with TRBJ2-1; 12 bases map to TRBD2. The CDR3 extends over 18 amino acids. Trimming cost V 0 bases and J 7 bases; bases outside gene matches: 13. Germline V lookup: CDR1 DFQATT, CDR2 SNEGSKA (reference sequence). CDR3 residues: CSARDPGTSGRFLNEQFF. CDR3 DNA (partial): TGCAGTGCTAGAGATCCAGGAACTAGCGGGAGGTTCTTGAATGAG.